These 10 T cell receptor beta chains were all obtained from the same sample, sequenced in a study of blood T cells in healthy people across ages. A second PCR, run for roughly 7 to 11 cycles, used a sample-barcoded 5' primer plus a J-beta primer mix. TCRdb independently ran MiXCR on the 5' RACE reads; one entry per CDR3 protein. The table has 630,000 or so distinct CDR3 sequences, 32% seen once. Sequencing was done on a sample of blood. The receptors come from a woman older than 75 in good health.

This chain connects TRBV28 to TRBJ1-3, with 8 nucleotides matching TRBD1. The length of the CDR3 is 15 residues. Germline values: CDR1 MDHEN, CDR2 SYDVKM. With 3 bases clipped from V and 4 bases from J, the junction kept 5 bases outside the gene matches. CDR3 bases: TGTGCCAGCAGTTTGGGCAGGGGGCAAGGAAACACCATATATTTT. This gives the protein CASSLGRGQGNTIYF.

This clonotype occurred many times. This CDR3 is CSAISEVRARYGYTF. The CDR3 nucleotides read TGCAGTGCTATTTCAGAGGTCAGAGCTCGTTATGGCTACACCTTC. The chain carries TRBV20-1 and TRBJ1-2; the D is unclear. Looked up from germline, CDR1 is DFQATT and CDR2 is SNEGSKA (reference sequence). This CDR3 is built from 15 residues. V lost 4 bases, J lost 5 bases, and 20 bases lay in between.

The sample holds many counts of this clonotype. The rearrangement links TRBV20-1 to TRBJ2-4; D not certain. Germline CDR1 and CDR2: DFQATT and SNEGSKA (reference sequence). V was trimmed by 4 bases and J by 3 bases, leaving 13 bases between them. The CDR3 runs 14 residues. CDR3 loop: CSAITVGGKNIQYF. In DNA form, the CDR3 reads TGCAGTGCTATTACCGTAGGCGGCAAAAACATTCAGTACTTC.

This clonotype was detected ten times or more. This rearrangement joins TRBV20-1 to TRBJ2-7, with 9 positions matching TRBD1. Per the germline V gene, CDR1 is DFQATT and CDR2 is SNEGSKA (reference sequence). The trim removed 7 bases at V and 0 bases at J, leaving 1 base unmatched. The length of the CDR3 is 12 residues. CDR3 loop: CSGTGDSYEQYF. For the CDR3, the DNA is TGCAGTGGGACAGGGGACTCCTACGAGCAGTACTTC.

This chain links TRBV12-3 or TRBV12-4 with TRBJ1-1, with D hard to call. V was pared by 10 bases and J by 1 base, with 7 bases between. The CDR3 totals 11 residues. For the CDR3, the DNA is TGTGCCACTCGAGAGAACACTGAAGCTTTCTTT. Translation: CATRENTEAFF.

On this clonotype itself: One end of the junction fails to match germline, which may point to a read error. The J gene is TRBJ1-5, the V gene TRBV7-6, with TRBD1 matching 7 bases. Germline V gene data show CDR1 as SGHVS and CDR2 as FNYEAQ. This CDR3 spans 15 amino acids. This CDR3 reads CAGSSIQGSNQPQHF. The CDR3 nucleotides read TGTGCCGGCAGCTCGATACAGGGGAGCAATCAGCCCCAGCATTTT.

The chain recombines TRBV20-1 with TRBJ1-1, with 9 bases that match TRBD1. The junction had 4 bases not matched to a gene; V was cut back by 0 bases and J by 5 bases. The CDR3 has 14 residues. The germline V gene has CDR1 DFQATT and CDR2 SNEGSKA (reference sequence). CDR3 residues: CSARDHRGQTEAFF. The DNA for the CDR3 is TGCAGTGCTAGAGATCACAGGGGGCAAACTGAAGCTTTCTTT.

This clonotype turned up a few times. The chain combines TRBV7-2 with TRBJ2-7; D is perhaps TRBD2 (6 bases). Germline CDR1 is SGHTA and CDR2 is FQGNSA. Trimming removed 0 bases from V and 4 bases from J, with 19 bases in between. This CDR3 is 17 amino acids long. The CDR3, as DNA: TGTGCCAGCAGCTTAGCCTCCGTAACGGGAGTTGGGTACGAGCAGTACTTC. This translates into CASSLASVTGVGYEQYF.

The chain uses TRBV15 and TRBJ1-1, with D unclear. Between the trimmed V and J ends, which lost 0 bases and 1 base, there was a span of 12 bases. CDR1 LNHNV and CDR2 YYDKDF come from the germline V gene (reference sequence). This CDR3 contains 16 residues. CDR3 protein: CATSRDTALRNTEAFF. The CDR3 nucleotides read TGTGCCACCAGCAGAGATACAGCACTCCGGAACACTGAAGCTTTCTTT.

This clonotype was observed many times. The chain has TRBV7-8 and TRBJ2-5; D uncertain. This CDR3 region has 18 residues. Deletions cut 5 bases from V and 4 bases from J, with 26 bases between. Germline assignment: CDR1 SGHVS and CDR2 FQNEAQ. DNA of the CDR3: TGTGCCAGCAGCGGCCATCTAGGCGGTTCGAGCTCGGGAGAGACCCAGTACTTC. This translates into CASSGHLGGSSSGETQYF.